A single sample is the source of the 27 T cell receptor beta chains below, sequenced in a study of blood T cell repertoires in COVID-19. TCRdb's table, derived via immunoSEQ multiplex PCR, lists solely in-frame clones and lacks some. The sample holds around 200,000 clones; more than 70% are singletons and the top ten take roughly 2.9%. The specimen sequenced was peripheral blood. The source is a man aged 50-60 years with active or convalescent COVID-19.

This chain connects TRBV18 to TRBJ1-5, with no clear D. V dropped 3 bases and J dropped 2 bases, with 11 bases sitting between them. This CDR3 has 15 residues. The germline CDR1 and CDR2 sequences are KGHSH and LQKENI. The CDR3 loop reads CASSPGDGGNQPQHF. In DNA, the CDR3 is TGTGCCAGCTCACCCGGAGACGGGGGCAATCAGCCCCAGCATTTT. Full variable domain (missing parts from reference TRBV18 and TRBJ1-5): NAGVMQNPRHLVRRRGQEARLRCSPMKGHSHVYWYRQLPEEGLKFMVYLQKENIIDESGMPKERFSAEFPKEGPSILRIQQVVRGDSAAYFCASSPGDGGNQPQHFGDGTRLSIL.

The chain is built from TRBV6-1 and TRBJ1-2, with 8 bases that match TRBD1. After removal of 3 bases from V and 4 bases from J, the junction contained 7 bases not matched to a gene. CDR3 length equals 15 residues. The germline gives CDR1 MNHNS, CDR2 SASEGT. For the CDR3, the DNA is TGTGCCAGCAGTGATCTACAGGGGGATGTCTATGGCTACACCTTC. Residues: CASSDLQGDVYGYTF.

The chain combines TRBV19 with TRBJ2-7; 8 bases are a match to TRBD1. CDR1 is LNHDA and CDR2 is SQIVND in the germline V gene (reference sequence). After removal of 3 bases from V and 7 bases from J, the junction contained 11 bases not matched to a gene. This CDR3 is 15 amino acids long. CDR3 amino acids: CASSMGTGHYVEQYF. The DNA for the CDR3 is TGTGCCAGTAGTATGGGGACAGGCCACTACGTGGAGCAGTACTTC.

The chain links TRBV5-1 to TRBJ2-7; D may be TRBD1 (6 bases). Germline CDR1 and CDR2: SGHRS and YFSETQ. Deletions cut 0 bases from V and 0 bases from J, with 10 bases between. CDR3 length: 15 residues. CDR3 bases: TGCGCCAGCAGCTTGGCCGTGGACAGCTCCTACGAGCAGTACTTC. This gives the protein CASSLAVDSSYEQYF.

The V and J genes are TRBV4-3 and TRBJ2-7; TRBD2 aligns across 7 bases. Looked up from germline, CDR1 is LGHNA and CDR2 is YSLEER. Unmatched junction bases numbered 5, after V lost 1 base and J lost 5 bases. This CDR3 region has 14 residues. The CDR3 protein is CASSQGGSSNEQYF. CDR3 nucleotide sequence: TGCGCCAGCAGCCAAGGCGGGAGTAGCAACGAGCAGTACTTC.

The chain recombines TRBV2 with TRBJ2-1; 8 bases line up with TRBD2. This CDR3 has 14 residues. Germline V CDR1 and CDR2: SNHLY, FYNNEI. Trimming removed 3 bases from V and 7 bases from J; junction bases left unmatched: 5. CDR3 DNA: TGTGCCAGCAGTGATGGCTTAGCGGGGAATGAGCAGTTCTTC. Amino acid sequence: CASSDGLAGNEQFF.

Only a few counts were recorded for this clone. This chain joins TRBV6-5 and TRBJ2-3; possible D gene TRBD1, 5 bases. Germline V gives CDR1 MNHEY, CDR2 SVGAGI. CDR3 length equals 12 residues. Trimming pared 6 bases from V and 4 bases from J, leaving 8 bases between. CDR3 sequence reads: CASSPRADTQYF. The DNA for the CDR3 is TGTGCCAGCAGCCCCAGGGCAGATACGCAGTATTTT.

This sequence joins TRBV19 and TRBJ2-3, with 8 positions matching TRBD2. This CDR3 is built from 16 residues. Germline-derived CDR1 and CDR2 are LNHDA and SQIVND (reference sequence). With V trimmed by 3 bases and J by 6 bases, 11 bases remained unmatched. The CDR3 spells CASSMFQRGPGDTQYF. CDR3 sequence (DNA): TGTGCCAGTAGTATGTTCCAGCGGGGGCCGGGCGATACGCAGTATTTT.

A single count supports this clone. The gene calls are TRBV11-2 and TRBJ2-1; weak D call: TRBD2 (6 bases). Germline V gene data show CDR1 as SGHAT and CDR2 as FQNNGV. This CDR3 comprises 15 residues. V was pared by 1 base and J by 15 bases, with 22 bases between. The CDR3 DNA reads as TGTGCCAGCAGCTTAGCCTCTGTAGGAGGGACTTCAACGTTCTTC. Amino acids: CASSLASVGGTSTFF.

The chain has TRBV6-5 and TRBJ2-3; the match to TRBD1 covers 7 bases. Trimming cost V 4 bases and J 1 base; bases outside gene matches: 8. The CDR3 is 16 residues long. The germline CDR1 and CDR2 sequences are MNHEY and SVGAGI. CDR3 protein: CASSSTGSGRTDTQYF. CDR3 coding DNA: TGTGCCAGCAGTTCGACAGGGTCAGGGCGCACAGATACGCAGTATTTT.

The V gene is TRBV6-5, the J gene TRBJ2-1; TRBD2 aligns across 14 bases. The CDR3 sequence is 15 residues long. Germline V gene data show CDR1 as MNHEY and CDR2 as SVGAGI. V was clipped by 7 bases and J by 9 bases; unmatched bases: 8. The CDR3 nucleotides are TGTGCCAGCACTATGACTAGCGGGGGGGCGGTTGAGCAGTTCTTC. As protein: CASTMTSGGAVEQFF.

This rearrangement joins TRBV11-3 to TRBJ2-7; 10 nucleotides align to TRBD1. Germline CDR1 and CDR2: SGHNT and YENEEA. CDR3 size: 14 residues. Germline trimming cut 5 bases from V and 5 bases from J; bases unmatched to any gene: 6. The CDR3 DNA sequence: TGTGCCAGCAGCAAGGGACAGGGGTTCCACGAGCAGTACTTC. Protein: CASSKGQGFHEQYF.

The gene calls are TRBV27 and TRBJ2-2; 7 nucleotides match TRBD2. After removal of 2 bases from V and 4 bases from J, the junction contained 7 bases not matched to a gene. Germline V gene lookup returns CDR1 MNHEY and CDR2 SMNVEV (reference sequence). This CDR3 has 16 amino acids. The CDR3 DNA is TGTGCCAGCAGTTTACCCAGCGGGGTAGCCACCGGGGAGCTGTTTTTT. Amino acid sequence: CASSLPSGVATGELFF.

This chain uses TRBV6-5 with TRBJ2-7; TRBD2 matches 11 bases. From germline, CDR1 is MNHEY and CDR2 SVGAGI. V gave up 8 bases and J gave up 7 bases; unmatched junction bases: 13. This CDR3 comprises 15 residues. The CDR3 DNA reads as TGTGCCAGCTTCCGTAGCGGGAGGGGGGACGGGGAGCAGTACTTC. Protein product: CASFRSGRGDGEQYF.

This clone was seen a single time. The DNA of the CDR3 is TGTGCCAGCAGTTTGGCGGGACAGCTTAACTATGGCTACACCTTC. This sequence encodes CASSLAGQLNYGYTF. This chain connects TRBV28 to TRBJ1-2; 7 positions agree with TRBD1. Germline assignment: CDR1 MDHEN and CDR2 SYDVKM. V dropped 3 bases and J dropped 1; count of bases not matched to a gene: 5. The CDR3 has 15 amino acids.

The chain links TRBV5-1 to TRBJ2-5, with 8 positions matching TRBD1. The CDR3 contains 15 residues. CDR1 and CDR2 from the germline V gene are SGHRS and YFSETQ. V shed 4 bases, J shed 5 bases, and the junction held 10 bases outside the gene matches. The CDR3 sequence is CASSVDRGVQETQYF. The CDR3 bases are TGCGCCAGCAGCGTCGACAGGGGAGTGCAGGAGACCCAGTACTTC.

CDR3 region: CAWGTATNSPLHF. As DNA, the CDR3 is TGTGCCTGGGGGACAGCCACGAATTCACCCCTCCACTTT. The V gene is TRBV30, the J gene TRBJ1-6, with 7 bases lining up with TRBD1. The CDR3 runs to 13 residues. CDR1 GTSNPN and CDR2 SVGIG come from the germline V gene (reference sequence). The junction had 5 bases not matched to a gene; V was cut back by 5 bases and J by 7 bases.

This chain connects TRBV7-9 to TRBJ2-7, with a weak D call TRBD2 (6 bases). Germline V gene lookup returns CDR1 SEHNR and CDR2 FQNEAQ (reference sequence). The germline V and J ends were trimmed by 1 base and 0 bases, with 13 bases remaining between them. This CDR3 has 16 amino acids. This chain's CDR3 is CASSLGRDFSSYEQYF. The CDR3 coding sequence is TGTGCCAGCAGCTTAGGGAGGGACTTTAGCTCCTACGAGCAGTACTTC.

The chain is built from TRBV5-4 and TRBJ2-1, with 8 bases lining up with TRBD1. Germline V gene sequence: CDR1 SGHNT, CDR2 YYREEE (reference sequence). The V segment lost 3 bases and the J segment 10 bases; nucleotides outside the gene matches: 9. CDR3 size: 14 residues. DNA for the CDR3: TGTGCCAGCAGCTCCCGACAGGGGATTGCCGAGCAGTTCTTC. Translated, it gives CASSSRQGIAEQFF. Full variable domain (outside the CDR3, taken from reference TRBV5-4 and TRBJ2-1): ETGVTQSPTHLIKTRGQQVTLRCSSQSGHNTVSWYQQALGQGPQFIFQYYREEENGRGNFPPRFSGLQFPNYSSELNVNALELDDSALYLCASSSRQGIAEQFFGPGTRLTVL.

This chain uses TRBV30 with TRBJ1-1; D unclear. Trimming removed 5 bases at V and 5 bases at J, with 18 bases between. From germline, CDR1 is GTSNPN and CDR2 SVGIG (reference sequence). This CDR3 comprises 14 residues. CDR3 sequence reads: CAWSQDRLRTEAFF. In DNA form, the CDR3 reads TGTGCCTGGTCCCAAGACCGGCTCAGGACTGAAGCTTTCTTT.

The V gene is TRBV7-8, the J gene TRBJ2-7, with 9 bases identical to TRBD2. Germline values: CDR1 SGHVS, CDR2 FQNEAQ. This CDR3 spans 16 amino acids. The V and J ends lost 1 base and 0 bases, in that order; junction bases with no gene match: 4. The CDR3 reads CASSLDSSGGSYEQYF. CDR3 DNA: TGTGCCAGCAGCTTAGATAGTAGCGGGGGCTCCTACGAGCAGTACTTC. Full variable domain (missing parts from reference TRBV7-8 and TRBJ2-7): GAGVSQSPRYKVAKRGQDVALRCDPISGHVSLFWYQQALGQGPEFLTYFQNEAQLDKSGLPSDRFFAERPEGSVSTLKIQRTQQEDSAVYLCASSLDSSGGSYEQYFGPGTRLTVT.

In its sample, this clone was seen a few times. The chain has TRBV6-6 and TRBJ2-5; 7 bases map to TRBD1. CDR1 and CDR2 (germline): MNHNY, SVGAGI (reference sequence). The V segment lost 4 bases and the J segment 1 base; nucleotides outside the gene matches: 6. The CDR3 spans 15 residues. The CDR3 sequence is CASSSPRTGQETQYF. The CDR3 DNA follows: TGTGCCAGCAGTTCCCCTCGGACAGGCCAAGAGACCCAGTACTTC.

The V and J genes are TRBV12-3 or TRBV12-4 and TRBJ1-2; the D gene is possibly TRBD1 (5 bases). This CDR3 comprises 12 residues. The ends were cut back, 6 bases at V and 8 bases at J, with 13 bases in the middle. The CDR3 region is CASSFAGNGYTF. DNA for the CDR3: TGTGCCAGCAGCTTCGCAGGGAACGGCTACACCTTC.

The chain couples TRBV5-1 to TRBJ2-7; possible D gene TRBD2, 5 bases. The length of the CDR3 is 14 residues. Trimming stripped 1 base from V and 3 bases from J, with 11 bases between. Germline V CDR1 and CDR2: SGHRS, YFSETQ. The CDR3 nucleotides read TGCGCCAGCAGCTTGTCAGGACGGGACTACGAGCAGTACTTC. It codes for CASSLSGRDYEQYF.

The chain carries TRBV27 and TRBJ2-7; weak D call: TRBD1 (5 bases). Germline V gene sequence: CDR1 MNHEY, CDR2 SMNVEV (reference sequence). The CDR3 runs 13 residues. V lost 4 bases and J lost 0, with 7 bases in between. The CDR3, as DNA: TGTGCCAGCAGTTCCGACAGCTCCTACGAGCAGTACTTC. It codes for CASSSDSSYEQYF.

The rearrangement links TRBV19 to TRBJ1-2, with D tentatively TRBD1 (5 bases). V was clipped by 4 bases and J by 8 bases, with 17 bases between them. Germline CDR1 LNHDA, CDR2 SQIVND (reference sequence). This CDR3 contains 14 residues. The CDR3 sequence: CASSTGGGFYGYTF. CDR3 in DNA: TGTGCCAGTAGTACCGGGGGTGGTTTTTACGGCTACACCTTC.

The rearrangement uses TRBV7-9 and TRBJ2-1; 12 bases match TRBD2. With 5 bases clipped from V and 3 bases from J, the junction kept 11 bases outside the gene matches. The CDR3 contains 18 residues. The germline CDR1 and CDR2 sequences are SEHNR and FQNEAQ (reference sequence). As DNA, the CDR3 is TGTGCCAGCAGCCTACTAGCGGGGGGTAAAGTCGGCTACAATGAGCAGTTCTTC. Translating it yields CASSLLAGGKVGYNEQFF.